This T cell receptor (beta chain) was retrieved from a study of T cell responses to AZD1222 COVID-19 vaccine. The study's findings and limits: The number of AZD1222 recipients seropositive at baseline was only five or six. Spike-specific TCRs gained breadth and depth after people received two AZD1222 doses.

CDR1 MNHNY and CDR2 SVGAGI come from the germline V gene (reference sequence). Trimming took 6 bases from V and 6 from J; bases not matched to a gene: 8. The CDR3 runs to 15 residues. TCRdb's copy holds only in-frame clones and misses some; the assay was immunoSEQ multiplex PCR. The table lists over 150,000 clones, 70% to 90% of them singletons, with under 14% in the top ten. Concerning this clone: Its antigen is unknown.

The sample here was peripheral blood, taken 28 days after the second AZD1222 dose. The receptor comes from an adult who received the AZD1222 COVID-19 vaccine. The chain links TRBV6-6 to TRBJ1-4, with 9 bases aligning to TRBD1. The CDR3 DNA reads TGTGCCAGCAGCACCTCCTGGACAGGGGATGAAAAACTGTTTTTT. It is translated as CASSTSWTGDEKLFF.